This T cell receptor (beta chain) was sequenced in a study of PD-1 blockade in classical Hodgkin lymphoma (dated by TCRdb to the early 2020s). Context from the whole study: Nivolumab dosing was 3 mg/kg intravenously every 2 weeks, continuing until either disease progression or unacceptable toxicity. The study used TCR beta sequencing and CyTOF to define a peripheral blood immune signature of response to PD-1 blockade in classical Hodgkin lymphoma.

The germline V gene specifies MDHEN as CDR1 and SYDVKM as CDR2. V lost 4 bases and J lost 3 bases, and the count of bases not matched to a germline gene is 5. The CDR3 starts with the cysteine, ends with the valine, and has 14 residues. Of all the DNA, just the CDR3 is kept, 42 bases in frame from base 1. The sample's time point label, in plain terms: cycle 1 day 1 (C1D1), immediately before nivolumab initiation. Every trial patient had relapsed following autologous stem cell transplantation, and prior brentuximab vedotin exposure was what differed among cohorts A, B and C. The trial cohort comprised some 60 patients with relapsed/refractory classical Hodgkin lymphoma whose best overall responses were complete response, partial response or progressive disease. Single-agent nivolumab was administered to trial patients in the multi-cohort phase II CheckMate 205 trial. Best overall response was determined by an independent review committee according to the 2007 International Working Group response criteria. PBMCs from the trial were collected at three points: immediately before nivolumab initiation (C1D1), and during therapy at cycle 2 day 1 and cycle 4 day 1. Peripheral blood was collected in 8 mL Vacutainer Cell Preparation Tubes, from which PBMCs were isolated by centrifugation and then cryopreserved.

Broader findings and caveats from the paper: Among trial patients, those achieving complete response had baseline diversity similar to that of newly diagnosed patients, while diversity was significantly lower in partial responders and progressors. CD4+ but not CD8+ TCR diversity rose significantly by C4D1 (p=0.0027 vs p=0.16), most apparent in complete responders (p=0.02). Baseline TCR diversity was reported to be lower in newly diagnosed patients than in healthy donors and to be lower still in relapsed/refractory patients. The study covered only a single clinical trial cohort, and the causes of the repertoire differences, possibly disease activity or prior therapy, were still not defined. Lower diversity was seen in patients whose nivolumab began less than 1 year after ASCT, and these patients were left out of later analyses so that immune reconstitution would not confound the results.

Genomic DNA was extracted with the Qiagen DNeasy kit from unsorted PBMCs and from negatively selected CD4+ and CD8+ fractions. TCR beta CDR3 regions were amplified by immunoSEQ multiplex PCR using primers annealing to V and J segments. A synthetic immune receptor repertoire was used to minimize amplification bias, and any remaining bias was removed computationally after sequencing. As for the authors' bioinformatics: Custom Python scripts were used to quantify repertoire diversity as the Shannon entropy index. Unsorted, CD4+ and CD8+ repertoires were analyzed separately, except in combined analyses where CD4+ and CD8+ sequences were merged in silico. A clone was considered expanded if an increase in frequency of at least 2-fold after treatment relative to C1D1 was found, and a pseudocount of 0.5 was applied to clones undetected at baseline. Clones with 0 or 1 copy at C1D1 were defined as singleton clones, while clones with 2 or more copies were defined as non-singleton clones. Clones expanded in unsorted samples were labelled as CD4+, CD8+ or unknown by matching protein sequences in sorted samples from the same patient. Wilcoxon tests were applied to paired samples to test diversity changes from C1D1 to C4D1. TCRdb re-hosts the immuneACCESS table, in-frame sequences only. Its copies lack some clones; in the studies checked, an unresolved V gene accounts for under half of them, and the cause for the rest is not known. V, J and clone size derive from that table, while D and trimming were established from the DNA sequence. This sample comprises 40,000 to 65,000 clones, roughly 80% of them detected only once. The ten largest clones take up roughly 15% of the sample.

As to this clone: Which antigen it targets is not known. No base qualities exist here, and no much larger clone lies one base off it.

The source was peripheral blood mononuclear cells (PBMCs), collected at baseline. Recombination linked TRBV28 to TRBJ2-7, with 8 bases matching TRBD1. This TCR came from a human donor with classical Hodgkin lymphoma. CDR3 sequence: CASSSGDRIYEQYV. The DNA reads TGTGCCAGCAGTTCCGGGGACAGGATCTACGAGCAGTACGTC.